This TCR beta chain was recorded in a study of T cell repertoires in cytomegalovirus infection (dated by TCRdb to about 2019). Turning to the overall study: Donor HLA type was relevant to the analysis, as public TCR beta signatures indicated carriage of CMV infection together with the matching HLA type. Overall study outcomes, separate from this receptor: In the ex vivo response, HLA-C-restricted CMV-specific TCR beta clonotypes were dominant, and in two of eight donors the single most frequent clonotype came from this HLA-C-restricted group. In both this cohort and an independent cohort of more than 350 donors, the cumulative frequency of public TCR beta family members distinguished carriers of CMV infection plus the relevant HLA type.

Sequencing was performed on an Illumina HiSeq 1500. In-frame beta chains were kept once TCRdb had trimmed the public reads at Q25 with fastp and called clones with MiXCR. Identical CDR3 protein sequences are pooled into one entry, listed with their most common genes and DNA. The sample records approximately 130,000 distinct CDR3 sequences, approximately 9.2% of which are singletons. The ten largest account for about 9.4% of the sample. V and J lose 3 bases and 5 bases, and a span of 5 bases separates them. The CDR3 numbers 12 residues from cysteine through phenylalanine. Here the CDR3 DNA is all that survives: 36 bases in frame from base 1. As encoded in the germline V gene, CDR1 is SGDLS while CDR2 is YYNGEE. This clonotype has at least ten counts. Its antigen remains unidentified. No much larger clonotype is one base removed from it; base qualities were not supplied.

The specimen sequenced was PBMCs. The clonotype comes from a human donor in good health (CMV status not recorded). Some clones in this sample may be carry-over from other donors' samples. The chain uses TRBV9 and TRBJ1-4; possibly the D gene is TRBD1, per 5 matching bases. Here the CDR3 is given as CASSDRNEKLFF. The nucleotide sequence reads TGTGCCAGCAGCGACAGGAATGAAAAACTGTTTTTT.